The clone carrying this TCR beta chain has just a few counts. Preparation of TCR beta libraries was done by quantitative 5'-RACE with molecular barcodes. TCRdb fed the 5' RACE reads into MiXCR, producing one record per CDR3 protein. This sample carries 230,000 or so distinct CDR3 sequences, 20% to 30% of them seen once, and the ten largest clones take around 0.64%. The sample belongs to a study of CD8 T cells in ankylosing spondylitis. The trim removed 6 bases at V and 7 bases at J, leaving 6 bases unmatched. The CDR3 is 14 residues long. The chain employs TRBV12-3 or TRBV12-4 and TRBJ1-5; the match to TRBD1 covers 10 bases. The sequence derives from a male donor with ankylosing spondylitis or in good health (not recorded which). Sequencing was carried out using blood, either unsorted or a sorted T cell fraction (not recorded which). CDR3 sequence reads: CASSRQGARQPQHF. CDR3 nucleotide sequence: TGTGCCAGCAGCCGACAGGGGGCAAGACAGCCCCAGCATTTT.